These 9 T cell receptor beta chains were all obtained from the same sample, sequenced in a study of blood T cell repertoires in COVID-19. Libraries were prepared by immunoSEQ multiplex PCR; TCRdb keeps only in-frame clonotypes and omits some of them. The sample lists about 430,000 clones; roughly 90% were seen once. Material for sequencing was PBMCs or T cells enriched from blood (not recorded which). These receptors came from a woman under 30 who had been exposed to COVID-19.

The J gene is TRBJ1-6, the V gene TRBV9, with 7 bases that match TRBD1. In germline, CDR1 is SGDLS, CDR2 YYNGEE. The CDR3 consists of 13 residues. With V trimmed by 5 bases and J by 10 bases, 6 bases remained unmatched. The CDR3 bases are TGTGCCAGCAGTGTTGACAGGGAGTCACCCCTCCACTTT. Its protein is CASSVDRESPLHF.

The genes are TRBV28 and TRBJ1-2; 10 bases map to TRBD1. Germline V gene lookup returns CDR1 MDHEN and CDR2 SYDVKM. This CDR3 is 17 amino acids long. V lost 5 bases, J lost 8 bases, and 17 bases stayed unmatched. The CDR3 nucleotides read TGTGCCAGCAGTGGGCATTATTCGGACAGGGGGTCGCGAGGCTACACCTTC. It yields the protein CASSGHYSDRGSRGYTF.

The CDR3 bases are TGTGCCAGCAGTAGGAACAGGGGGCAATCCTACGAGCAGTACTTC. Amino acids: CASSRNRGQSYEQYF. The V and J genes are TRBV5-4 and TRBJ2-7, with 9 bases identical to TRBD1. V trimming: 5 bases; J trimming: 1 base; junction bases outside the gene matches: 7. This CDR3 region has 15 residues. The germline gives CDR1 SGHNT, CDR2 YYREEE (reference sequence). The full variable domain, its missing parts supplied by reference TRBV5-4 and TRBJ2-7, is ETGVTQSPTHLIKTRGQQVTLRCSSQSGHNTVSWYQQALGQGPQFIFQYYREEENGRGNFPPRFSGLQFPNYSSELNVNALELDDSALYLCASSRNRGQSYEQYFGPGTRLTVT.

The chain recombines TRBV4-3 with TRBJ2-1; possible D gene TRBD2, 5 bases. The germline V and J ends were trimmed by 2 bases and 5 bases, with 13 bases remaining between them. The V gene's germline CDR1 is LGHNA and CDR2 YSLEER. The CDR3 spans 15 residues. The CDR3 here is CASSQNPEGDNEQFF. CDR3 DNA sequence: TGCGCCAGCAGCCAAAACCCAGAGGGAGACAATGAGCAGTTCTTC.

The genes are TRBV14 and TRBJ2-7, with 11 bases identical to TRBD2. V lost 4 bases and J lost 3; bases outside the gene matches: 11. The CDR3 sequence is 17 residues long. Germline V gene lookup returns CDR1 SGHDN and CDR2 FVKESK. The CDR3 loop reads CASSPPGLADKNYEQYF. CDR3 DNA: TGTGCCAGCAGCCCGCCGGGACTAGCGGACAAGAACTACGAGCAGTACTTC.

This clone was seen a few times. This rearrangement joins TRBV7-8 to TRBJ2-2; 8 bases agree with TRBD2. CDR1 SGHVS and CDR2 FQNEAQ come from the germline V gene. The J segment lost 4 bases and the V segment lost 5 bases, leaving 6 bases of the junction unmatched. The CDR3 totals 15 residues. The CDR3: CASSLSAGGTGELFF. In nucleotides, the CDR3 is TGTGCCAGCAGCCTTAGCGCGGGGGGCACCGGGGAGCTGTTTTTT.

This clone was counted once. This chain links TRBV5-1 with TRBJ2-7; TRBD2 might be the D (6 bases). This CDR3 is 15 amino acids long. In germline, CDR1 is SGHRS, CDR2 YFSETQ. V dropped 5 bases and J dropped 0 bases, with 15 bases sitting between them. The CDR3 sequence is CASSTQTAGSYEQYF. The CDR3 DNA is TGCGCCAGCAGTACACAAACAGCGGGCTCCTACGAGCAGTACTTC.

This clone was found once. For the CDR3, the DNA is TGTGCCATCAGGGGCTACAGCTACGAGCAGTACTTC. It codes for CAIRGYSYEQYF. V and J are TRBV10-3 and TRBJ2-7; no reliable D call. V lost 6 bases to trimming and J lost 3 bases, with 9 bases between them. The CDR3 consists of 12 residues. In germline, CDR1 is ENHRY, CDR2 SYGVKD.

The V and J genes are TRBV6-1 and TRBJ1-6, with 7 nucleotides matching TRBD1. Germline CDR1 MNHNS, CDR2 SASEGT. J lost 14 bases, V lost 0 bases, and 10 bases had no gene match. The CDR3 length is 15 residues. The CDR3 nucleotides are TGTGCCAGCAGTGAAGCGTCGACAGGGTGGCAGTCCCTCCACTTT. This gives the protein CASSEASTGWQSLHF.